This TCR beta chain comes out of a study of T cells in tuberculosis. About the research overall: IGRA-negative adolescents, IGRA-positive adolescents with latent tuberculosis and adults with active tuberculosis formed this South African cohort. Findings and caveats of the study: Active tuberculosis alpha repertoires lay closer to GMM-specific TCRs than controls'.

At study entry, adolescents had tuberculin skin tests and IGRA screening. Each donor contributed about 100,000 T cells on average, unsorted. Concerning this clone: What it recognizes is unknown.

The data were produced by immunoSEQ multiplex PCR, yet TCRdb's version contains in-frame clones alone and is incomplete. This repertoire shows tens of thousands of clones, 90% to 95% found once; its top ten account for around an eighth. This CDR3 spans 14 amino acids. CDR1 is SNHLY and CDR2 is FYNNEI in the germline V gene. The V segment lost 7 bases and the J segment 1 base; nucleotides outside the gene matches: 6. This chain links TRBV2 with TRBJ1-1; 7 bases agree with TRBD1. Material: PBMCs. This clonotype originated in a donor aged 10-29 years with latent tuberculosis or without tuberculosis infection. Some clones in this sample may be carry-over from other donors' samples. CDR3 sequence: CASKPGQTNTEAFF. The DNA of the CDR3 is TGTGCCAGCAAACCGGGACAGACGAACACTGAAGCTTTCTTT.